Below, one T cell receptor (beta chain) is given with its context. This specimen belongs to a study of radiotherapy plus CTLA-4 blockade in lung cancer. For the study at large: Objective response rate was 18%; disease control rate, under 35%.

Sequencing was performed with immunoSEQ multiplex PCR; in TCRdb, only in-frame clones are kept and a portion is missing. Of about 97,000 clones listed, about 70% are singletons. The CDR3 is made up of 14 amino acids. The J segment lost 6 bases and the V segment lost 8 bases, leaving 9 bases of the junction unmatched. Germline-derived CDR1 and CDR2 are MNHEY and SMNVEV (reference sequence). The specimen was peripheral blood, collected from a patient treated with radiotherapy plus ipilimumab. V and J are TRBV27 and TRBJ1-2; the match to TRBD1 covers 10 bases. The TCR originated in a human donor with non-small cell lung cancer who had a partial response to radiotherapy plus ipilimumab. Some clones in this sample may be carry-over from other donors' samples. Written as DNA, the CDR3 is TGTGCCAGCGGAGGACAGGGGGGATTTCATGGCTACACCTTC. Amino acid sequence: CASGGQGGFHGYTF.